This T cell receptor beta chain was sequenced for a study of regulatory T cells in long-lasting Graves disease. As for the study in general: Freshly diagnosed Graves' patients had used antithyroid drugs for under 3 months.

Study-wide results and caveats: TRBV28, TRBJ1-2 and TRBJ2-5 emerged as the favored segments in persistent disease.

The time point here: newly diagnosed GD, antithyroid drugs for less than 3 months. PBMC RNA was the source of the TCR library. It was by American Thyroid Association guidelines that Graves' disease was diagnosed. TCR beta libraries were built with iRepertoire HTBI primers and Arm-PCR of CDR3 regions. TCRdb reanalysed the multiplex PCR reads using MiXCR and keeps one entry per CDR3 protein. The sample comprises some 450,000 distinct CDR3 sequences, about 17% of which are singletons, and about 10% rests with the top ten. This clonotype was seen at least ten times. The antigen is unknown. V lost 5 bases and J lost 3, with 11 bases in between. Germline lookup yields CDR1 SEHNR and CDR2 FQNEAQ (reference sequence). CDR3 size: 14 residues. The same sample was also used in a study of T cells in Graves' hyperthyroidism and ophthalmopathy.

This chain joins TRBV7-9 and TRBJ2-1, with D unclear. This TCR was sampled from a woman under 40 with Graves disease. The source was peripheral blood mononuclear cells (PBMCs), collected at new diagnosis, from a patient treated with antithyroid drugs. In nucleotides, the CDR3 is TGTGCCAGCAGCCCTCGTATAGGCTACAATGAGCAGTTCTTC. Translating gives CASSPRIGYNEQFF.